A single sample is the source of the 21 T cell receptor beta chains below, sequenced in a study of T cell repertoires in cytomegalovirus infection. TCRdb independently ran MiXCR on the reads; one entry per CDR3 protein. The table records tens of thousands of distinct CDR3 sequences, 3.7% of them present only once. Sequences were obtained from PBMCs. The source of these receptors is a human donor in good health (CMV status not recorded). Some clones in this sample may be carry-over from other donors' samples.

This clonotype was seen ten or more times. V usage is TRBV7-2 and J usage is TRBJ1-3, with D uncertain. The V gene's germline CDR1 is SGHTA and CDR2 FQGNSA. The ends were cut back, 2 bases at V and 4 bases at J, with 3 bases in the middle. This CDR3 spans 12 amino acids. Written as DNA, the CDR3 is TGTGCCAGCAGCTTACAGGGAAACACCATATATTTT. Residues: CASSLQGNTIYF.

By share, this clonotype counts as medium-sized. Here the CDR3 reads CASSFPGTDTQYF. In DNA form, the CDR3 reads TGTGCCAGCAGCTTCCCAGGGACAGATACGCAGTATTTT. This chain joins TRBV7-2 and TRBJ2-3, with D possibly matching TRBD1 (5 bases). The CDR3 extends over 13 amino acids. CDR1 and CDR2 (germline): SGHTA, FQGNSA. Deletions cut 3 bases from V and 3 bases from J, with 7 bases between. The complete variable domain, with remaining parts taken from reference TRBV7-2 and TRBJ2-3, reads GAGVSQSPSNKVTEKGKDVELRCDPISGHTALYWYRQSLGQGLEFLIYFQGNSAPDKSGLPSDRFSAERTGGSVSTLTIQRTQQEDSAVYLCASSFPGTDTQYFGPGTRLTVL.

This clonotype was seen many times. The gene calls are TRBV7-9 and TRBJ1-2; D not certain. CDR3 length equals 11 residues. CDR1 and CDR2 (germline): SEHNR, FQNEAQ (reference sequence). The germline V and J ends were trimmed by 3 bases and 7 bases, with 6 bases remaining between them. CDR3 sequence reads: CASSLSSGYTF. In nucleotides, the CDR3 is TGTGCCAGCAGCTTGAGCTCTGGCTACACCTTC.

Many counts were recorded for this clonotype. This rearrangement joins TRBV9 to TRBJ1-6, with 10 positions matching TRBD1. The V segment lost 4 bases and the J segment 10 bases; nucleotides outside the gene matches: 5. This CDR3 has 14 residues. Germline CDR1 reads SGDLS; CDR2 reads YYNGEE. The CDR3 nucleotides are TGTGCCAGCAGCTCCAGGGACAGGGGATCACCCCTCCACTTT. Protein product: CASSSRDRGSPLHF.

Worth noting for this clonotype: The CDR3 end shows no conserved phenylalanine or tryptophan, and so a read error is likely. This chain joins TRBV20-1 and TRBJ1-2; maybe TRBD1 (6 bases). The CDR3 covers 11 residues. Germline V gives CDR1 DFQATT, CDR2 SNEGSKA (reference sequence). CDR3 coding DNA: TGCAGTGCTTCGGACAGCTATTGCTACACCCTC. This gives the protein CSASDSYCYTL.

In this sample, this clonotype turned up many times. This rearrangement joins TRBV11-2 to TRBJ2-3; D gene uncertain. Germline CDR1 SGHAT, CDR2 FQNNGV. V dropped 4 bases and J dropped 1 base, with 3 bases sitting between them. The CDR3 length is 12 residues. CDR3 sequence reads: CASSYGTDTQYF. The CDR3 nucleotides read TGTGCCAGCAGCTATGGCACAGATACGCAGTATTTT. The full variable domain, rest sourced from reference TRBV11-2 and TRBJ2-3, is EAGVAQSPRYKIIEKRQSVAFWCNPISGHATLYWYQQILGQGPKLLIQFQNNGVVDDSQLPKDRFSAERLKGVDSTLKIQPAKLEDSAVYLCASSYGTDTQYFGPGTRLTVL.

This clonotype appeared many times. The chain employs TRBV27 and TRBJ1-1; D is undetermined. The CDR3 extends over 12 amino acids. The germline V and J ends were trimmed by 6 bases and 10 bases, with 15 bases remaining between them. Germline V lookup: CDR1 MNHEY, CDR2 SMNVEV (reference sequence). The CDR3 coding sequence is TGTGCCAGCAGCGGGCTCCCTGAAGGAGCTTTCTTT. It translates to CASSGLPEGAFF.

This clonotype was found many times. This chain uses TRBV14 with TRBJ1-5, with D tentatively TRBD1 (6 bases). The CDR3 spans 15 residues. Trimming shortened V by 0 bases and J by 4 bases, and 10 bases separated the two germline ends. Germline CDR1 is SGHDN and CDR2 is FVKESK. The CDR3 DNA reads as TGTGCCAGCAGCCAAGACGGGGGGCTAAATCAGCCCCAGCATTTT. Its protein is CASSQDGGLNQPQHF.

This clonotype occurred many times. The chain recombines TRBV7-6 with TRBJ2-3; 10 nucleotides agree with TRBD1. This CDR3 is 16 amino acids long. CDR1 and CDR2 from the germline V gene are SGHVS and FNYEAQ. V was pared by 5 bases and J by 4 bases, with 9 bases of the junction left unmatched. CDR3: CASSPLFGQGADTQYF. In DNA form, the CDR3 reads TGTGCCAGCAGCCCACTGTTTGGACAGGGGGCAGATACGCAGTATTTT.

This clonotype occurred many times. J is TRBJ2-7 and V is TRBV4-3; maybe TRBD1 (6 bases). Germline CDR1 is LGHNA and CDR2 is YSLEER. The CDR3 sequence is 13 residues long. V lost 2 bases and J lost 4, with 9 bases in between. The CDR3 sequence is CASSQFRGYEQYF. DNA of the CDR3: TGCGCCAGCAGCCAATTCAGGGGTTACGAGCAGTACTTC.

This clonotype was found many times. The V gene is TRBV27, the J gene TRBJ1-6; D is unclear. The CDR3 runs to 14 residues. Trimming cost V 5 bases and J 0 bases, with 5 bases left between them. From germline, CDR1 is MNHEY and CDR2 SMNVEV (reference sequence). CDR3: CASSPSSYNSPLHF. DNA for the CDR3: TGTGCCAGCAGTCCTAGCTCCTATAATTCACCCCTCCACTTT.

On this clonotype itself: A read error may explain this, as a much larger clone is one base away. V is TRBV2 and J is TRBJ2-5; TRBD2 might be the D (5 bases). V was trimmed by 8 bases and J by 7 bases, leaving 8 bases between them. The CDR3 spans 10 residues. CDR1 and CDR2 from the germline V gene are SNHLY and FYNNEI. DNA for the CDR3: TGTGCCAGCTGGGGAGTGACCCAGTACTTC. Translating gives CASWGVTQYF.

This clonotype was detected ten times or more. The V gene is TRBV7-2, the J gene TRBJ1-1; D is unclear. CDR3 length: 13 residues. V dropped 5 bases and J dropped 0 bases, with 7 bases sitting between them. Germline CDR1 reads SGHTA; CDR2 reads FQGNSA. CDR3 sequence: CASSPWMNTEAFF. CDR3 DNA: TGTGCCAGCAGCCCCTGGATGAACACTGAAGCTTTCTTT.

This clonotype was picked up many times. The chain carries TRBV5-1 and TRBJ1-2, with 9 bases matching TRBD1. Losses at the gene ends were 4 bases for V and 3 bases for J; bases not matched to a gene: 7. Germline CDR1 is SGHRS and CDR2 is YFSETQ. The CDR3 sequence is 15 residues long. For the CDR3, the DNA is TGCGCCAGCAGCCCCACGGGACAGGGTGACTATGGCTACACCTTC. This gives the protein CASSPTGQGDYGYTF. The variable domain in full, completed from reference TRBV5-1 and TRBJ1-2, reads KAGVTQTPRYLIKTRGQQVTLSCSPISGHRSVSWYQQTPGQGLQFLFEYFSETQRNKGNFPGRFSGRQFSNSRSEMNVSTLELGDSALYLCASSPTGQGDYGYTFGSGTRLTVV.

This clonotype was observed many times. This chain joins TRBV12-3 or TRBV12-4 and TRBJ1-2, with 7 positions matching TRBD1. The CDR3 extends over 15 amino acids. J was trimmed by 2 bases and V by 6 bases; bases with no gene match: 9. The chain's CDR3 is CASSPNPTGNYGYTF. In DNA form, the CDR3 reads TGTGCCAGCAGCCCAAATCCGACAGGGAACTATGGCTACACCTTC.

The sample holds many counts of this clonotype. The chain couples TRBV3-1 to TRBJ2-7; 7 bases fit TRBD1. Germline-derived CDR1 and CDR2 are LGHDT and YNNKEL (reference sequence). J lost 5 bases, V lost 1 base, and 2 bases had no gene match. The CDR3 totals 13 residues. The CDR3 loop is CASSQVTGDEQYF. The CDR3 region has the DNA TGTGCCAGCAGCCAAGTCACAGGGGACGAGCAGTACTTC.

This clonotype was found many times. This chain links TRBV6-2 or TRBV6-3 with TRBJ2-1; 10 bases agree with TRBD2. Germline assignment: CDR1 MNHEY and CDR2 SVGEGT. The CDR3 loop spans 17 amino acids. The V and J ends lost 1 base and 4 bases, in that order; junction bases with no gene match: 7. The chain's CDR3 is CASSYLSSSGGYNEQFF. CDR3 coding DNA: TGTGCCAGCAGTTACTTATCCTCTAGCGGGGGTTACAATGAGCAGTTCTTC.

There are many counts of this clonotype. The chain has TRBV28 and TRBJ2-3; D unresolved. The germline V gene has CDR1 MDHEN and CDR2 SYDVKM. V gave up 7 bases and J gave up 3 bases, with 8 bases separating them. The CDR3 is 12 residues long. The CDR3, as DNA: TGTGCCAGCACCCGAGCGACAGATACGCAGTATTTT. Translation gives CASTRATDTQYF. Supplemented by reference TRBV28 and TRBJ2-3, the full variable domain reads DVKVTQSSRYLVKRTGEKVFLECVQDMDHENMFWYRQDPGLGLRLIYFSYDVKMKEKGDIPEGYSVSREKKERFSLILESASTNQTSMYLCASTRATDTQYFGPGTRLTVL.

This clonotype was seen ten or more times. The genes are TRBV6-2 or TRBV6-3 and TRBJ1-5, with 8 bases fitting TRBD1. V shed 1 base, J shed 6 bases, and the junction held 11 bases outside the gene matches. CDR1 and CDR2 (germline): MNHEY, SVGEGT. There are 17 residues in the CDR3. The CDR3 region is CASSYFVGQGSSQPQHF. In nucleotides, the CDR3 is TGTGCCAGCAGTTACTTCGTCGGACAGGGTTCCAGTCAGCCCCAGCATTTT.

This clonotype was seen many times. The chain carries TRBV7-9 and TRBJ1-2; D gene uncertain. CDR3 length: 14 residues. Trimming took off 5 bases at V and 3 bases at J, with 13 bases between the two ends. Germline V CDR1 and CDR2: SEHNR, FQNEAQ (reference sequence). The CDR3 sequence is CASSADSEYYGYTF. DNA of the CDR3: TGTGCCAGCAGCGCGGACTCAGAGTACTATGGCTACACCTTC.

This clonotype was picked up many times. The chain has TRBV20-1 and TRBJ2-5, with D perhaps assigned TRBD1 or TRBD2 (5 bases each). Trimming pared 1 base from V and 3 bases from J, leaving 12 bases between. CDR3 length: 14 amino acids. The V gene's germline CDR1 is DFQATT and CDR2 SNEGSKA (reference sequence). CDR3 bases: TGCAGTGCTAGAGCGCCGAGGGGCGAAGAGACCCAGTACTTC. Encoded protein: CSARAPRGEETQYF.